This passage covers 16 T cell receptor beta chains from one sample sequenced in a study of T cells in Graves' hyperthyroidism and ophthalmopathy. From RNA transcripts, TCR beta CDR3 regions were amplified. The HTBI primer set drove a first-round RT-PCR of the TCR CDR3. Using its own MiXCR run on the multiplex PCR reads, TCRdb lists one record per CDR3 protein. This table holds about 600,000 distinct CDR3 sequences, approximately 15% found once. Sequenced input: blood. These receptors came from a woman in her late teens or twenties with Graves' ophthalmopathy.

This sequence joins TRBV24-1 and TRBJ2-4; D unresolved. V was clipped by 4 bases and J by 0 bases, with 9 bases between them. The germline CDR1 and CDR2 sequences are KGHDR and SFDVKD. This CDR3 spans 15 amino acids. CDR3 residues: CATSDPAGAKNIQYF. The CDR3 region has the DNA TGTGCCACCAGTGACCCCGCAGGAGCCAAAAACATTCAGTACTTC.

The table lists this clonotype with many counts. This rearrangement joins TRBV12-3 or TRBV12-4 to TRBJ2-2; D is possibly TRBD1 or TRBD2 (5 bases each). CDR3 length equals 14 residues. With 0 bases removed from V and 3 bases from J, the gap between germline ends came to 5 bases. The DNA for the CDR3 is TGTGCCAGCAGTTTAGCGGGACACACCGGGGAGCTGTTTTTT. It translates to CASSLAGHTGELFF.

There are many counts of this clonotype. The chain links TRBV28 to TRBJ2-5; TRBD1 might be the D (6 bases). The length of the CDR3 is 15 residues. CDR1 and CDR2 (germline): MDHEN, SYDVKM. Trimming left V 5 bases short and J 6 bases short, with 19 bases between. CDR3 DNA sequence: TGTGCCAGCAGTCCCACCGACAGAGGACAGAAGACCCAGTACTTC. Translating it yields CASSPTDRGQKTQYF.

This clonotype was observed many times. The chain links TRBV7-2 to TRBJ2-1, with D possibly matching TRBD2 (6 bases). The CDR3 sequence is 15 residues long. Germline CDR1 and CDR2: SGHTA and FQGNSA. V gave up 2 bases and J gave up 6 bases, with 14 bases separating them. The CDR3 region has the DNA TGTGCCAGCAGCTTATCGGGACTCGCTGGCAATGAGCAGTTCTTC. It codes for CASSLSGLAGNEQFF.

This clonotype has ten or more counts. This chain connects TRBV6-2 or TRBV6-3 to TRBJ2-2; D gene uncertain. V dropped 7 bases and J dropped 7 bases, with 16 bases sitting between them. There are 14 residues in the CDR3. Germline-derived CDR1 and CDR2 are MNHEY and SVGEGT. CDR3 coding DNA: TGTGCCAGCAATCAACTTCCCCCGGACGGGGAGCTGTTTTTT. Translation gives CASNQLPPDGELFF.

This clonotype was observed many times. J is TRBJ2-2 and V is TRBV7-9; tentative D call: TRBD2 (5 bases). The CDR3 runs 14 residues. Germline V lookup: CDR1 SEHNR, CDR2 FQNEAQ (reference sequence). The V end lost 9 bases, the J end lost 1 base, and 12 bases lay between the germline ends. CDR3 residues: CASWRGGNTGELFF. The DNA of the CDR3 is TGTGCCAGTTGGCGCGGAGGGAACACCGGGGAGCTGTTTTTT.

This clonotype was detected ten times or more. CDR3 DNA: TGTGCCAGCAAGGGGGGCCCGGATGGCTACACCTTC. Encoded protein: CASKGGPDGYTF. The genes are TRBV27 and TRBJ1-2, with D possibly matching TRBD1 (6 bases). The V and J ends lost 7 bases and 6 bases respectively, with 12 bases between them. From germline, CDR1 is MNHEY and CDR2 SMNVEV (reference sequence). The CDR3 spans 12 residues.

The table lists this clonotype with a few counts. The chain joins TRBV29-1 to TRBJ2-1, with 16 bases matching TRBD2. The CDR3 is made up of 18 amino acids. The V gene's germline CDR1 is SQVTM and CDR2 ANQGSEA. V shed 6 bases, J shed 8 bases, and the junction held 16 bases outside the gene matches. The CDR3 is CSVRDFGTSGRADHEQFF. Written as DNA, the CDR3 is TGCAGCGTCCGAGATTTTGGGACTAGCGGGAGGGCCGACCATGAGCAGTTCTTC.

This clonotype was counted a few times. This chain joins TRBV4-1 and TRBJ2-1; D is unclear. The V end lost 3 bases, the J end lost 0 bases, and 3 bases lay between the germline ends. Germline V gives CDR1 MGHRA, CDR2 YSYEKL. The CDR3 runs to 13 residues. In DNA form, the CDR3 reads TGCGCCAGCAGCCATTACTCCTACAATGAGCAGTTCTTC. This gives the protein CASSHYSYNEQFF.

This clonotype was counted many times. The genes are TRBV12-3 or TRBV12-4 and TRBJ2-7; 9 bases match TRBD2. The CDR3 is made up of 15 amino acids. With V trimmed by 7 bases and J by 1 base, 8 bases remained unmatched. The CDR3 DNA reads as TGTGCCAGCACCTCACAGGGACTAGCTTCCTACGAGCAGTACTTC. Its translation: CASTSQGLASYEQYF.

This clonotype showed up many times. CDR3 protein: CASSHPGRNQPQHF. Here the CDR3 DNA reads TGCGCCAGCAGCCACCCCGGCCGCAATCAGCCCCAGCATTTT. The chain combines TRBV4-1 with TRBJ1-5; D not resolved. This CDR3 is 14 amino acids long. Germline V gene sequence: CDR1 MGHRA, CDR2 YSYEKL. V was cut by 3 bases and J by 2 bases, with 8 bases left in between.

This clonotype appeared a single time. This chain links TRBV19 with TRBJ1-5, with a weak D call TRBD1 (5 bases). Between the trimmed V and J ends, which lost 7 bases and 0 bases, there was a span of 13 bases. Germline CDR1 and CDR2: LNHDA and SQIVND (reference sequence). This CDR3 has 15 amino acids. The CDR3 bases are TGTGCCAGTAAACAGGTGGGGTCTAGCAATCAGCCCCAGCATTTT. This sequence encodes CASKQVGSSNQPQHF.

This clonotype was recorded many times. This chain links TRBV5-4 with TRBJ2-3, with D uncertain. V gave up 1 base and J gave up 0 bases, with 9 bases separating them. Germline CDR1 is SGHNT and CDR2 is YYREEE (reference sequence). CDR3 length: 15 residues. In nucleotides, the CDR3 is TGTGCCAGCAGCTTGTGGTACAGAAGCACAGATACGCAGTATTTT. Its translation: CASSLWYRSTDTQYF.

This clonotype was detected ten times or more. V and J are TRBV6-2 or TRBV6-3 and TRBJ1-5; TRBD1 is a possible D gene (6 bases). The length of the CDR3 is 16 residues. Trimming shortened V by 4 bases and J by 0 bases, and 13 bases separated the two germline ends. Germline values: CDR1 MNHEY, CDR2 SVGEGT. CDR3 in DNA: TGTGCCAGCAGTTTGGGGGGCATTATTAGCAATCAGCCCCAGCATTTT. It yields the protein CASSLGGIISNQPQHF.

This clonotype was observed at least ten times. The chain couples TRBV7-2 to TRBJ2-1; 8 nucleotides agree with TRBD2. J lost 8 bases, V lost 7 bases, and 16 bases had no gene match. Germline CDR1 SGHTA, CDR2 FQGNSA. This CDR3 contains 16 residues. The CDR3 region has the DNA TGTGCCAGCAACCCCCCCGGACTAGCTCCAGCCTATGAGCAGTTCTTC. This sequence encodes CASNPPGLAPAYEQFF. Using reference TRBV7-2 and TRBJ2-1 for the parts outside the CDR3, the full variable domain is GAGVSQSPSNKVTEKGKDVELRCDPISGHTALYWYRQSLGQGLEFLIYFQGNSAPDKSGLPSDRFSAERTGGSVSTLTIQRTQQEDSAVYLCASNPPGLAPAYEQFFGPGTRLTVL.

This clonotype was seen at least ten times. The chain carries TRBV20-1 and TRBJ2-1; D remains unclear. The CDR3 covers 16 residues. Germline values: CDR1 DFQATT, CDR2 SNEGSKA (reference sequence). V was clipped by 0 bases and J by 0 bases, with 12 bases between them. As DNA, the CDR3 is TGCAGTGCTAGAGATTACGCCCCATCCTCCTACAATGAGCAGTTCTTC. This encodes CSARDYAPSSYNEQFF.